Given below is one T cell receptor beta chain in context. The data originate from a study of control samples from healthy donors and cancer patients. Libraries were prepared by immunoSEQ multiplex PCR; TCRdb keeps only in-frame clonotypes and omits some of them. The data contain approximately 170,000 clones, almost 90% of them singletons. Trimming took off 6 bases at V and 9 bases at J, with 21 bases between the two ends. Germline CDR1 KGHSH, CDR2 LQKENI. The CDR3 runs 15 residues. V usage is TRBV18 and J usage is TRBJ1-5; possible D gene TRBD1, 5 bases. The sequence was collected from a woman aged 50 to 65 in good health. Sequenced material: blood. For the CDR3, the DNA is TGTGCCAGCTCCCCGGACGGTGCAATGAGGGGGCCCCAGCATTTT. Translated, it gives CASSPDGAMRGPQHF.